This entry concerns a single T cell receptor (beta chain). How the authors handled the data: Using reference gene primer amplification, nucleated cell counts were estimated. The repertoire was sequenced with immunoSEQ multiplex PCR; TCRdb's copy has only in-frame clones and lacks some. The V and J calls and clone size were taken over from that table, and D and trimming were inferred from the DNA. Of about 380,000 clones in the sample, around 85% were seen once. This record comes from a study of blood T cell repertoires in COVID-19. Overall study: Samples representing acute and convalescent COVID-19 were sourced from the United States, Italy and Spain. The cDNA or gDNA used as material had been derived from T cells, B-cell-depleted T cells, or PBMCs.

With V trimmed by 2 bases and J by 8 bases, 7 bases remained unmatched. Germline loops: CDR1 LGHDT, CDR2 YNNKEL (reference sequence). This CDR3 contains 15 residues. Material: peripheral blood. This chain links TRBV3-1 (or the pseudogene TRBV3-2) with TRBJ2-1; 9 bases map to TRBD1. The origin of this receptor is a woman aged 18-30 years with acute or convalescent COVID-19. For the CDR3, the DNA is TGTGCCAGCAGCCAAACCGGGACAGGGAGCGATGAGCAGTTCTTC. Translated: CASSQTGTGSDEQFF.